This T cell receptor beta chain emerged from a study of blood T cell repertoires in COVID-19. Study at large: Sites in the United States, Italy and Spain provided acute and convalescent COVID-19 samples. T cells, B-cell-depleted T cells, or PBMCs provided the cDNA or gDNA that served as material.

In the original analysis: Researchers report that nucleated cell counts were estimated from reference gene primer amplification. Sequencing used immunoSEQ multiplex PCR; TCRdb keeps in-frame clones, though not all of them. That table furnishes V, J and clone size, whereas the DNA furnished D and trimming. The repertoire holds about 140,000 clones, with less than 80% as singletons. In germline, CDR1 is MGHDK, CDR2 SYGVNS. The CDR3 runs 13 residues. With 6 bases removed from V and 6 bases from J, the gap between germline ends came to 11 bases. This clone has only one observation. The sample taken for sequencing was peripheral blood. This TCR came from a man between 60 and 75 years old with acute or convalescent COVID-19. The V and J genes are TRBV25-1 and TRBJ2-2; tentative D call: TRBD2 (6 bases). CDR3 in DNA: TGTGCCAGCAGAGGAGGGATGGCCGGGGAGCTGTTTTTT. Its protein product is CASRGGMAGELFF.